The clone carrying this T cell receptor beta chain was counted many times. CDR3 of TCR beta was amplified from genomic DNA via a two-round multiplex PCR. The authors ran first-round PCR with primers specific to each TRBV and TRBJ gene. TCRdb used MiXCR to reprocess the multiplex PCR reads, holding one entry per CDR3 protein. The repertoire holds around 63,000 distinct CDR3 sequences, with 26% as singletons. This sample was included in a study of prognosis after radiotherapy for stage I lung cancer. Looking at the study overall: Stereotactic body radiotherapy was never combined with concurrent therapy in any patient.

Material: PBMCs, obtained before or after stereotactic body radiation therapy (not recorded which). This sequence was found in a donor aged 50 or older with non-small cell lung cancer.

The CDR3 sequence is CACQTGPTLYNEQFF. DNA for the CDR3: TGCGCCTGCCAAACAGGGCCCACCCTCTACAATGAGCAGTTCTTC. V is TRBV5-1 and J is TRBJ2-1; a weak D match, TRBD1 (6 bases). Germline-derived CDR1 and CDR2 are SGHRS and YFSETQ. This CDR3 is 15 amino acids long. The germline V and J ends were trimmed by 10 bases and 3 bases, with 20 bases remaining between them.